One T cell receptor (beta chain) is described in this entry. The CDR3 has 14 residues. Germline V gives CDR1 SGHRS, CDR2 YFSETQ. V lost 0 bases, J lost 6 bases, and 12 bases lay in between. The sample is drawn from a study of blood T cell repertoires in COVID-19. Study context: Some COVID-19 samples were acute and others convalescent; all came from the United States, Italy and Spain.

In the original processing: The authors estimated nucleated cell counts from reference gene primer amplification. Generated by immunoSEQ multiplex PCR, the TCRdb table keeps only in-frame clones and is missing some. V and J calls plus clone size are reproduced from that table; the DNA served to infer D and trimming. The sample consists of under 350,000 clones, about 83% of them appearing once. Specimen: peripheral blood. This sequence originates from a woman in her fifties or sixties who had recovered from COVID-19. This chain links TRBV5-1 with TRBJ2-5, with a possible D match to TRBD2 (5 bases). The CDR3 reads CASSLAVVTKTQYF. CDR3 nucleotides: TGCGCCAGCAGCTTGGCCGTAGTGACTAAGACCCAGTACTTC.